The entry below describes one T cell receptor beta chain. Its antigen is unknown. Germline V gene data show CDR1 as KGHSH and CDR2 as LQKENI. CDR3 length: 11 amino acids. V was shortened by 5 bases and J by 6 bases, with 4 bases between the two germline ends. The data originate from a study of shared clonotypes between healthy human individuals. Study-wide results and limits: Non-shared clonotypes displayed generation probabilities falling below those of clonotypes present in all four donors. Sampling involved blood alone; tissue repertoires likely differ. Sharing across a few donors was seen in around 5% of naive CD4 clonotypes.

The protocol was immunoSEQ multiplex PCR, while the TCRdb copy is restricted to in-frame clones and leaves out a portion. The sample carries roughly 700,000 clones, approximately 79% recorded once. All donors were Caucasian adults living in Nashville, Tennessee. V gene TRBV18 combines with J gene TRBJ2-2, with D unclear. The origin of this receptor is a woman younger than 45 in good health. The sample taken for sequencing was memory CD4+ T cells sorted from blood. Sample subset: CD45RA-negative fraction. The CDR3 DNA reads TGTGCCAGCTCAATGGCCGGGGAGCTGTTTTTT. Its protein product is CASSMAGELFF.